Detailed here is one T cell receptor beta chain. Patients were ineligible given autoimmune disease history or systemic immunosuppression. On cycle 4 day 1 and cycle 7 day 1, as well as at baseline, blood was sampled. This entry belongs to a study of OX40 agonist ivuxolimab in advanced cancers. Overall study context: Six ivuxolimab dose levels, 0.01 to 10 mg/kg, were given intravenously every 2 weeks. The dose-escalation group included hepatocellular carcinoma, melanoma, renal cell carcinoma and head and neck cancer.

The assay was immunoSEQ multiplex PCR, and TCRdb's table has in-frame clones only and misses some. The table has 75,000 to 95,000 clones, 90% to 95% seen once. From germline, CDR1 is SGHDT and CDR2 YYEEEE. The CDR3 is 16 amino acids. Trimming took 4 bases from V and 3 from J; bases not matched to a gene: 7. The sequence came from an adult with an advanced solid tumor such as melanoma, head and neck, liver or kidney cancer. Source: CD4+ or CD8+ T cells sorted from blood, taken in a trial of the OX40 agonist ivuxolimab. The chain carries TRBV5-6 and TRBJ2-7, with 13 bases fitting TRBD2. CDR3 sequence reads: CASSRLRLAGGYEQYF. Written as DNA, the CDR3 is TGTGCCAGCAGCCGCCTAAGACTAGCGGGGGGCTACGAGCAGTACTTC. Full variable domain (remainder filled in from reference TRBV5-6 and TRBJ2-7): DAGVTQSPTHLIKTRGQQVTLRCSPKSGHDTVSWYQQALGQGPQFIFQYYEEEERQRGNFPDRFSGHQFPNYSSELNVNALLLGDSALYLCASSRLRLAGGYEQYFGPGTRLTVT.